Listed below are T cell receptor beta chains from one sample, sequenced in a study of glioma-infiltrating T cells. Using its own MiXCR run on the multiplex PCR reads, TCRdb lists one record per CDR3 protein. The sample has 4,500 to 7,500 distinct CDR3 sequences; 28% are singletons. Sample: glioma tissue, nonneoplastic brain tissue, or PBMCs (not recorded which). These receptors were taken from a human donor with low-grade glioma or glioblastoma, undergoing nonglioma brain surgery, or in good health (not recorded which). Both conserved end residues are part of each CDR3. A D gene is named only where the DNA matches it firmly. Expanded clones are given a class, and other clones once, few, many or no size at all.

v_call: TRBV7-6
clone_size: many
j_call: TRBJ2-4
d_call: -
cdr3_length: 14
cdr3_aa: CASSDGLAKNIQYF
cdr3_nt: TGTGCCAGCAGCGATGGACTCGCCAAAAACATTCAGTACTTC

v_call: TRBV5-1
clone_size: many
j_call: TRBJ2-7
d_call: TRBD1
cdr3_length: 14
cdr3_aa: CASSSGTANYEQYF
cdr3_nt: TGCGCCAGCAGCTCCGGGACAGCCAACTACGAGCAGTACTTC

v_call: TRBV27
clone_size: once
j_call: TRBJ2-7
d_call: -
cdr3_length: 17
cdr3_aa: CAPSLSHFHGGSWEQYF
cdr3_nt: TGTGCCCCCAGTTTATCGCATTTCCACGGGGGCAGTTGGGAGCAGTACTTC

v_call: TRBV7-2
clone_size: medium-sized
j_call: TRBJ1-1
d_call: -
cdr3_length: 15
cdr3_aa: CASSLAAGQNTEAFF
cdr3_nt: TGTGCCAGCAGCTTAGCAGCAGGGCAGAACACTGAAGCTTTCTTT

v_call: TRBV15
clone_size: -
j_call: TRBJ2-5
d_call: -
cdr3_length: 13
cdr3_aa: CATRDRSEETQYF
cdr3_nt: TGTGCCACCAGAGATCGAAGTGAAGAGACCCAGTACTTC

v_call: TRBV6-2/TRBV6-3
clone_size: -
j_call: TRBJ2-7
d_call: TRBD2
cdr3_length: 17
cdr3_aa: CAGTVFSSGSTFYEPSF
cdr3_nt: TGTGCCGGCACCGTCTTTTCTAGCGGTTCCACATTCTACGAGCCTTCCTTC

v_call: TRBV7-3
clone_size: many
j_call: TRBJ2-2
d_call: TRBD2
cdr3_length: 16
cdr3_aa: CASSLSLAGGSGELFF
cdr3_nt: TGTGCCAGCAGCTTAAGCCTAGCGGGAGGGTCCGGGGAGCTGTTTTTT

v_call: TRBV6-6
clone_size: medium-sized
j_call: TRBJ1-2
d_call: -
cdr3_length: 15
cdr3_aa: CASSYDPGFNIGYTF
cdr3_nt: TGTGCCAGCAGTTACGACCCGGGGTTTAATATTGGCTACACCTTC

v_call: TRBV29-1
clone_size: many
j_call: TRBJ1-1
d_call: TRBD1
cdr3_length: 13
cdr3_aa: CSVLGQGDTEAFF
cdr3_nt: TGCAGCGTCCTAGGACAGGGCGACACTGAAGCTTTCTTT

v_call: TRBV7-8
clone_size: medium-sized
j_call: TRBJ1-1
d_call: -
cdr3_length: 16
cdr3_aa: CASSARPSAMNTEAFF
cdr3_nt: TGTGCCAGCAGCGCGAGACCCTCGGCCATGAACACTGAAGCTTTCTTT

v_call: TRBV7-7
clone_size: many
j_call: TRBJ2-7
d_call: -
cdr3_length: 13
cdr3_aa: CASSLALEGKQYF
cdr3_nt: TGTGCCAGCAGCTTAGCGCTAGAGGGGAAGCAGTACTTC

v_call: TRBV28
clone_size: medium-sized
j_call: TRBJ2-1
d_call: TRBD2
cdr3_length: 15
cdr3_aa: CASSLALAGESEQFF
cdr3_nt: TGTGCCAGCAGTTTGGCACTAGCGGGAGAAAGTGAGCAGTTCTTC

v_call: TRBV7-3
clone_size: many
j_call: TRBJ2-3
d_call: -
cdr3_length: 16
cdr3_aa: CASSPTAGGGPDTQYF
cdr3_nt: TGTGCCAGCAGCCCCACAGCGGGTGGAGGACCAGATACGCAGTATTTT

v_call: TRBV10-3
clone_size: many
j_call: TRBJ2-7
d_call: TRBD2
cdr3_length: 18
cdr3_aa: CAIGGEGIGAGGTYEQYF
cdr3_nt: TGTGCCATCGGGGGCGAAGGGATCGGAGCGGGAGGCACCTACGAGCAGTACTTC

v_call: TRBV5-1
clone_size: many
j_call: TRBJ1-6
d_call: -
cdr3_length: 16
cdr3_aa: CASSLTGDFGNSPLHF
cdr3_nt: TGCGCCAGCAGCCTGACAGGTGACTTCGGGAATTCACCCCTCCACTTT

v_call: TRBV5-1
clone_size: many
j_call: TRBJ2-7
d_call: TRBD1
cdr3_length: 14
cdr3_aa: CASSSDRGKNEQYF
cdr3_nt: TGCGCCAGCAGCTCGGACAGGGGGAAAAACGAGCAGTACTTC

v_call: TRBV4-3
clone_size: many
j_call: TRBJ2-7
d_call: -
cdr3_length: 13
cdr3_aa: CASSQESRGAQYF
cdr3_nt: TGCGCCAGCAGCCAAGAAAGTCGCGGCGCCCAGTACTTC

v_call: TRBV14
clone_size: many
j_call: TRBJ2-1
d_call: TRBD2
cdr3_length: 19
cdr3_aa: CASSQEGRAGGPVDNEQFF
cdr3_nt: TGTGCCAGCAGCCAAGAAGGGAGAGCGGGAGGGCCCGTCGACAATGAGCAGTTCTTC

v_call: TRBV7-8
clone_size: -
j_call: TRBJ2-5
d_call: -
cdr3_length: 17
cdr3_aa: CASSSRLPGQGGSTHSF
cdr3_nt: TGTGCCAGCAGCTCGAGACTACCTGGACAGGGAGGGTCGACCCATTCCTTC

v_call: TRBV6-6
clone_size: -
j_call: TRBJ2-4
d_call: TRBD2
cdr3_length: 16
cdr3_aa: CASRSGLAGGSDIQYF
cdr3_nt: TGTGCCAGCAGGTCTGGACTAGCGGGCGGTTCTGACATTCAGTACTTC

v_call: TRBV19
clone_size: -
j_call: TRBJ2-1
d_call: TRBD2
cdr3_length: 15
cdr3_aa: CASSIIPGGYNEQLF
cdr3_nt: TGTGCCAGTAGTATTATCCCGGGGGGGTACAATGAGCAGTTATTC

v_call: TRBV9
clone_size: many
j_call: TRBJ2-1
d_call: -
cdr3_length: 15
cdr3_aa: CASSVDLTSYNEQFF
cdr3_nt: TGTGCCAGCAGCGTCGATCTCACCTCCTACAATGAGCAGTTCTTC

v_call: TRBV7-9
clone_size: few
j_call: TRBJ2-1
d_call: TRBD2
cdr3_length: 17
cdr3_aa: CASSPRASGSRYNEQFF
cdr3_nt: TGTGCCAGCAGCCCCCGGGCTAGCGGGAGTCGTTACAATGAGCAGTTCTTC

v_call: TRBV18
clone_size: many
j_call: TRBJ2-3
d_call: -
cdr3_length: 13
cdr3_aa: CASSPARADTQYF
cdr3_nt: TGTGCCAGCTCACCGGCTCGAGCAGATACGCAGTATTTT

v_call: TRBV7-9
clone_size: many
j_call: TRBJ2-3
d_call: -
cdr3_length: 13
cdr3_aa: CASTKNPADTQYF
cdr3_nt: TGTGCCAGCACCAAAAACCCCGCAGATACGCAGTATTTT

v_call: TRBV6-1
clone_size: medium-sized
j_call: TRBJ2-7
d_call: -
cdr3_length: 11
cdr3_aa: CASSGGYEQYF
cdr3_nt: TGTGCCAGCAGTGGGGGCTACGAGCAGTACTTC

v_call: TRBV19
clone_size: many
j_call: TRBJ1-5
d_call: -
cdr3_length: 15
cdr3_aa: CASSISQGVNQPQHF
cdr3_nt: TGTGCCAGTAGTATCTCCCAGGGTGTCAATCAGCCCCAGCATTTT

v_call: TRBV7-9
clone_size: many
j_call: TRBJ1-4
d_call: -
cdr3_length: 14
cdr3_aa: CASSLQGSSEKLFF
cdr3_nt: TGTGCCAGCAGCTTACAGGGGTCGAGTGAAAAACTGTTTTTT

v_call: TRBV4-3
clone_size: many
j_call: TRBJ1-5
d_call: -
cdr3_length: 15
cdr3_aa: CASSQDGHYNQPQHF
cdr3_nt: TGCGCCAGCAGCCAGGACGGACATTACAATCAGCCCCAGCATTTT

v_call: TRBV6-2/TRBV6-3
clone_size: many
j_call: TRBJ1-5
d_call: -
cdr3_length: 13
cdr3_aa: CASLEQGGQPQHF
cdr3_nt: TGTGCCAGCTTAGAGCAGGGCGGACAGCCCCAGCATTTT

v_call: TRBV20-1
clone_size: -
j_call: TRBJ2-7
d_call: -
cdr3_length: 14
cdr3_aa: CRARPSPEVYEQYF
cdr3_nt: TGCCGTGCTCGGCCTTCCCCCGAGGTCTACGAGCAGTACTTC